The 17 T cell receptor beta chains reported below all come from one sample, sequenced in a study of OX40 agonist ivuxolimab in advanced cancers. Clones were read by immunoSEQ multiplex PCR, and TCRdb kept only the in-frame ones, dropping some. This sample carries roughly 43,000 clones, 70% to 90% of them seen once, and the ten largest clones take under 40%. The specimen was CD4+ or CD8+ T cells sorted from blood, collected in a trial of the OX40 agonist ivuxolimab. These receptors came from an adult with an advanced solid tumor such as melanoma, head and neck, liver or kidney cancer.

The rearrangement joins TRBV7-6 to TRBJ2-7; a weak D match, TRBD2 (7 bases). CDR1 and CDR2 (germline): SGHVS, FNYEAQ. V lost 5 bases and J lost 3, with 14 bases in between. The CDR3 length is 14 residues. CDR3 loop: CASSRGGTGYEQYF. As DNA, the CDR3 is TGTGCCAGCAGCAGGGGGGGCACGGGCTACGAGCAGTACTTC. Drawing the rest from reference TRBV7-6 and TRBJ2-7, the complete variable domain is GAGVSQSPRYKVTKRGQDVALRCDPISGHVSLYWYRQALGQGPEFLTYFNYEAQQDKSGLPNDRFSAERPEGSISTLTIQRTEQRDSAMYRCASSRGGTGYEQYFGPGTRLTVT.

The chain couples TRBV5-8 to TRBJ1-6; D gene ambiguous. The CDR3 totals 14 residues. Per the germline V gene, CDR1 is SGHTS and CDR2 is YDEGEE. Trimming shortened V by 2 bases and J by 7 bases, and 10 bases separated the two germline ends. Here the CDR3 reads CASSLIQKNSPLHF. The CDR3 DNA sequence: TGTGCCAGCAGCTTAATACAGAAAAATTCACCCCTCCACTTT.

This rearrangement joins TRBV11-1 to TRBJ1-1; D uncertain. The germline CDR1 and CDR2 sequences are SGHAT and FQDESV (reference sequence). Trimming left V 3 bases short and J 4 bases short, with 3 bases between. This CDR3 has 11 residues. The CDR3 nucleotides are TGTGCCAGCAGCTTGGGCACTGAAGCTTTCTTT. It specifies CASSLGTEAFF.

J is TRBJ2-7 and V is TRBV30; the match to TRBD2 covers 11 bases. Trimming removed 8 bases from V and 4 bases from J; junction bases left unmatched: 4. From germline, CDR1 is GTSNPN and CDR2 SVGIG (reference sequence). The CDR3 covers 12 residues. As DNA, the CDR3 is TGTGCCCACGGGACTAGCGGATACGAGCAGTACTTC. It yields the protein CAHGTSGYEQYF.

J is TRBJ2-3 and V is TRBV5-1, with 9 bases that match TRBD2. Germline V gene sequence: CDR1 SGHRS, CDR2 YFSETQ. The CDR3 spans 14 residues. Trimming cost V 4 bases and J 6 bases; bases outside gene matches: 6. CDR3 bases: TGCGCCAGCAGCCTGGGACTAGCCGGGGATACGCAGTATTTT. Translation: CASSLGLAGDTQYF.

The J gene is TRBJ2-2, the V gene TRBV7-9; 11 bases are a match to TRBD1. This CDR3 region has 14 residues. Germline loops: CDR1 SEHNR, CDR2 FQNEAQ (reference sequence). Losses at the gene ends were 6 bases for V and 3 bases for J; bases not matched to a gene: 0. CDR3 sequence: CASRGQGDTGELFF. The CDR3 DNA follows: TGTGCCAGCAGGGGACAGGGGGACACCGGGGAGCTGTTTTTT. The full variable domain, with the rest looked up from reference TRBV7-9 and TRBJ2-2, is DTGVSQNPRHKITKRGQNVTFRCDPISEHNRLYWYRQTLGQGPEFLTYFQNEAQLEKSRLLSDRFSAERPKGSFSTLEIQRTEQGDSAMYLCASRGQGDTGELFFGEGSRLTVL.

CDR3 in amino acids: CASSVSTGAGYYGYTF. The CDR3 DNA reads as TGTGCCAGCAGCGTATCGACAGGGGCGGGGTACTATGGCTACACCTTC. J is TRBJ1-2 and V is TRBV9, with TRBD1 identical over 8 bases. This CDR3 has 16 residues. In germline, CDR1 is SGDLS, CDR2 YYNGEE. V gave up 1 base and J gave up 3 bases; unmatched junction bases: 8.

This clone was detected ten times or more. This chain uses TRBV2 with TRBJ1-2, with D maybe TRBD1 (5 bases). The length of the CDR3 is 13 residues. Looked up from germline, CDR1 is SNHLY and CDR2 is FYNNEI. Trimming removed 3 bases at V and 7 bases at J, with 12 bases between. CDR3 amino acids: CASSDVGPPGYTF. For the CDR3, the DNA is TGTGCCAGCAGTGATGTGGGGCCCCCTGGCTACACCTTC.

The chain uses TRBV6-1 and TRBJ1-3; 8 nucleotides align to TRBD1. Germline trimming cut 3 bases from V and 2 bases from J; bases unmatched to any gene: 6. Germline-derived CDR1 and CDR2 are MNHNS and SASEGT. The CDR3 is 16 amino acids. The CDR3 reads CASSEGRGLAGNTIYF. CDR3 sequence (DNA): TGTGCCAGCAGTGAGGGCAGGGGGCTTGCTGGAAACACCATATATTTT.

The V gene is TRBV5-1, the J gene TRBJ2-5; D not certain. The germline V gene encodes CDR1 SGHRS and CDR2 YFSETQ. The CDR3 has 12 amino acids. V dropped 4 bases and J dropped 5 bases, with 9 bases sitting between them. For the CDR3, the DNA is TGCGCCAGCAGCCTCACAAGGGAGACCCAGTACTTC. Translation gives CASSLTRETQYF.

V and J are TRBV19 and TRBJ1-4; D uncertain. V lost 6 bases and J 6 bases, leaving 11 bases between the germline ends. Per germline, CDR1 LNHDA and CDR2 SQIVND (reference sequence). The CDR3 is 13 amino acids. The CDR3 nucleotides are TGTGCCAGTAGCATAAAGGCTCATGAAAAACTGTTTTTT. It specifies CASSIKAHEKLFF.

CDR3 residues: CARSRDRVHNEQFF. CDR3 nucleotides: TGTGCCAGGAGCCGGGACAGGGTCCACAATGAGCAGTTCTTC. The V gene is TRBV6-1, the J gene TRBJ2-1, with 9 bases fitting TRBD1. Germline loops: CDR1 MNHNS, CDR2 SASEGT. The length of the CDR3 is 14 residues. V gave up 9 bases and J gave up 5 bases; unmatched junction bases: 8.

The rearrangement joins TRBV11-2 to TRBJ2-3; TRBD1 matches at 7 bases. The V and J ends lost 6 bases and 4 bases, in that order; junction bases with no gene match: 4. Germline V gene data show CDR1 as SGHAT and CDR2 as FQNNGV. The CDR3 consists of 13 residues. This chain's CDR3 is CASSPGTADTQYF. The DNA for the CDR3 is TGTGCCAGCAGTCCCGGGACAGCAGATACGCAGTATTTT.

The rearrangement uses TRBV6-1 and TRBJ2-3; tentatively, D is TRBD1 (6 bases). Germline V gene lookup returns CDR1 MNHNS and CDR2 SASEGT. The CDR3 length is 14 residues. V was clipped by 3 bases and J by 6 bases, with 13 bases between them. For the CDR3, the DNA is TGTGCCAGCAGTGAGATGACAGGTTTTGATACGCAGTATTTT. This translates into CASSEMTGFDTQYF.

This clone was detected only once. The chain employs TRBV9 and TRBJ2-7, with D possibly called TRBD1 or TRBD2 (5 bases each). The V gene's germline CDR1 is SGDLS and CDR2 YYNGEE. The CDR3 is made up of 15 amino acids. V lost 3 bases to trimming and J lost 2 bases, with 15 bases between them. The CDR3 protein is CASSGRSLGAYEQYF. The DNA for the CDR3 is TGTGCCAGCAGCGGACGATCCTTGGGGGCCTACGAGCAGTACTTC.

The chain recombines TRBV4-1 with TRBJ2-3; D possibly corresponds to TRBD1 (6 bases). The V gene lost 4 bases and the J gene lost 5 bases, with 10 bases spanning the gap. Germline V gives CDR1 MGHRA, CDR2 YSYEKL. The CDR3 is made up of 13 amino acids. For the CDR3, the DNA is TGCGCCAGCAGCCTCACAGGGCTAGATACGCAGTATTTT. This sequence encodes CASSLTGLDTQYF.

V gene TRBV29-1 combines with J gene TRBJ2-3; TRBD2 agrees at 8 bases. This CDR3 spans 15 amino acids. The germline V gene encodes CDR1 SQVTM and CDR2 ANQGSEA. With 6 bases clipped from V and 5 bases from J, the junction kept 13 bases outside the gene matches. CDR3 DNA sequence: TGCAGCGTCCGCCCCCCGGGGGGGCAAGGAGATACGCAGTATTTT. It is translated as CSVRPPGGQGDTQYF.